One T cell receptor beta chain is described in this entry. Alongside a J-beta primer mix, a sample-barcoded 5' primer served in a second PCR lasting about 6 to 12 cycles. TCRdb passed the 5' RACE reads through MiXCR, listing each CDR3 protein once. Altogether approximately 780,000 distinct CDR3 sequences are present, roughly 24% being singletons, with the ten largest covering roughly 3.1%. This sample is part of a study of blood T cells in healthy people across ages. The germline V gene encodes CDR1 SGHVS and CDR2 FNYEAQ. V lost 3 bases, J lost 2 bases, and 14 bases lay in between. This CDR3 contains 16 residues. These same records also appear under a second study, on T cells of mothers and their children.

The rearrangement joins TRBV7-6 to TRBJ1-3, with unresolved D. The TCR originated in a boy under 18 in good health. The material sequenced was blood. The CDR3 bases are TGTGCCAGCAGCTTGGCCCAGGTCCCCCCTGGAAACACCATATATTTT. Its protein product is CASSLAQVPPGNTIYF.